This T cell receptor (beta chain) was found in a study of regulatory T cells in long-lasting Graves disease. Study-level background: Disease was considered persistent Graves' disease after over 5 years of antithyroid drugs (with positive TSH receptor antibodies).

Combining iRepertoire HTBI primers with Arm-PCR of CDR3 regions, the authors built TCR beta libraries. In TCRdb, the multiplex PCR reads were re-called with MiXCR into one record per CDR3 protein. The sample gives 400,000 to 450,000 distinct CDR3 sequences, roughly a quarter of which show up once; roughly 30% is in the top ten. The table lists this clonotype with many counts. Trimming left V 3 bases short and J 4 bases short, with 9 bases between. This CDR3 is built from 13 residues. The sample's time point: persistent/refractory GD, antithyroid drugs over 5 years with positive TRAb. PBMC RNA was the source of the TCR library. A blood draw put around 9 milliliters of peripheral blood into EDTA tubes.

The receptor comes from a female donor with Graves disease. The genes are TRBV12-3 or TRBV12-4 and TRBJ1-1; tentatively, D is TRBD1 (6 bases). This sample comprised peripheral blood mononuclear cells (PBMCs), obtained when the disease was refractory, from a patient treated with antithyroid drugs. In DNA, the CDR3 is TGTGCCAGCAGTTTGGGAGGGGGCACTGAAGCTTTCTTT. It yields the protein CASSLGGGTEAFF.